This TCR beta chain was sequenced in a study of shared clonotypes between healthy human individuals. General study findings and limits: Around 4.7% was the fraction of naive CD4 clonotypes found shared across a handful of donors. The four-donor shared clonotypes exceeded non-shared clonotypes in generation probability, with non-shared ones scoring lower.

The DNA input per sorted-subset replicate PCR was roughly 0.2 ug, corresponding to 25,000 to 35,000 T cell genomes. The assay was immunoSEQ multiplex PCR, and TCRdb's table has in-frame clones only and misses some. The sample comprises 2 million to 2.5 million clones, approximately 95% of which are singletons, and 0.13% rests with the top ten. In germline, CDR1 is SQVTM, CDR2 ANQGSEA. The CDR3 totals 14 residues. With V trimmed by 5 bases and J by 0 bases, 2 bases remained unmatched. Of note for this clone: The antigen remains unidentified.

The material sequenced was naive CD4+ T cells sorted from blood. Subset specified: CD45RA+ positively selected. The V call is TRBV29-1, the J call TRBJ2-3; 10 bases are a match to TRBD2. The sequence was obtained from a man aged 18 to 29 in good health. CDR3 amino acids: CSVTSGVSTDTQYF. The CDR3 DNA is TGCAGCGTTACTAGCGGGGTGAGCACAGATACGCAGTATTTT.